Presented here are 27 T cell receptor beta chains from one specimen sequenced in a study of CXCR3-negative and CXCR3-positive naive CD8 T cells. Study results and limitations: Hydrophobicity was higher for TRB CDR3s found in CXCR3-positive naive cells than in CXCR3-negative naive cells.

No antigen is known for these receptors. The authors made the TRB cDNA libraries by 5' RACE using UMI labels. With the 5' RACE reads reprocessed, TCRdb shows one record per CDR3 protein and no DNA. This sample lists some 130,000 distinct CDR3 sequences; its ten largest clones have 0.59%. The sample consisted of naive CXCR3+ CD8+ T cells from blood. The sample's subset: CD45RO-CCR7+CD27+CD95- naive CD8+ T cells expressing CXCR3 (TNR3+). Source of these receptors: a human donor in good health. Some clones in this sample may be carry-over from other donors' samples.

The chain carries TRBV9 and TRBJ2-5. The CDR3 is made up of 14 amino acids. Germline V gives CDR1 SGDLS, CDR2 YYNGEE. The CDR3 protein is CASSGASVQETQYF. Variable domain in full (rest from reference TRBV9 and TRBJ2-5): DSGVTQTPKHLITATGQRVTLRCSPRSGDLSVYWYQQSLDQGLQFLIQYYNGEERAKGNILERFSAQQFPDLHSELNLSSLELGDSALYFCASSGASVQETQYFGPGTRLLVL.

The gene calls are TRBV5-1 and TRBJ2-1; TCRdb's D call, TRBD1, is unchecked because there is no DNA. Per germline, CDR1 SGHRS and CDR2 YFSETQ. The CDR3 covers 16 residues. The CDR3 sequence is CASSPGTLSSYNEQFF.

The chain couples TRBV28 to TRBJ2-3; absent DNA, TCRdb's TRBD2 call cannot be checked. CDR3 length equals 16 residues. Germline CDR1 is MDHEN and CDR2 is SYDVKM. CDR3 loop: CASSFGRTDRPDTQYF.

The CDR3 loop reads CASSPRTGGGYEQYF. This chain links TRBV28 with TRBJ2-7; TCRdb gives TRBD1 as the D gene, but with no DNA this cannot be confirmed. The length of the CDR3 is 15 residues. Germline CDR1 and CDR2: MDHEN and SYDVKM.

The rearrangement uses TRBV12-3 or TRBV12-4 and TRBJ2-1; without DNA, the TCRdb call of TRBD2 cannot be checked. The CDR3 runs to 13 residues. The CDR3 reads CASILPGRDEQFF.

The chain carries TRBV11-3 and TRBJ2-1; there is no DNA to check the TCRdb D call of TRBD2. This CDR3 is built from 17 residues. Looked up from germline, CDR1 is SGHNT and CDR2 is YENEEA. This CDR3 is CASSSSELAEDYNEQFF.

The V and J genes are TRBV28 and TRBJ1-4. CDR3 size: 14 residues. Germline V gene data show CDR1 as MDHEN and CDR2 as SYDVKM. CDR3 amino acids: CASSLRQVNEKLFF. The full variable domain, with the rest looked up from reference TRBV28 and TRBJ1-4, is DVKVTQSSRYLVKRTGEKVFLECVQDMDHENMFWYRQDPGLGLRLIYFSYDVKMKEKGDIPEGYSVSREKKERFSLILESASTNQTSMYLCASSLRQVNEKLFFGSGTQLSVL.

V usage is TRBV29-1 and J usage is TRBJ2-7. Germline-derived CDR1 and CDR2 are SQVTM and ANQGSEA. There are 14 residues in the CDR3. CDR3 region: CSVEDGGGSYEQYF.

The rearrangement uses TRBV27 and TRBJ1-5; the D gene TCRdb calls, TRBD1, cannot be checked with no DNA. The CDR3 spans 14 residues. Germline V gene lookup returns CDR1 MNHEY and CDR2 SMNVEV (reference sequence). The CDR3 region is CASSFSSGGEPQHF.

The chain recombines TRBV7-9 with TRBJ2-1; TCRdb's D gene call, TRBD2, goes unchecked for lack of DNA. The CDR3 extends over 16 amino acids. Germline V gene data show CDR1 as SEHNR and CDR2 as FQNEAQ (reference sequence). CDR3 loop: CASSSPGTSGGYEQFF.

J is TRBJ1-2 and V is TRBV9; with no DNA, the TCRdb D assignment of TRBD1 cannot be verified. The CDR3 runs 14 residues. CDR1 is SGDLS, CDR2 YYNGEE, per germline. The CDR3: CASSVDREVDGYTF.

CDR3 in amino acids: CAISEWVDYSYQETQYF. The V call is TRBV10-3, the J call TRBJ2-5; without DNA, the TCRdb call of TRBD2 cannot be checked. The CDR3 covers 17 residues. Looked up from germline, CDR1 is ENHRY and CDR2 is SYGVKD.

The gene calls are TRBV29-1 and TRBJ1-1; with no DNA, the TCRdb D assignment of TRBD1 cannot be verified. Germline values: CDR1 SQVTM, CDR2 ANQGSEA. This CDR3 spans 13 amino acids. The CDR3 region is CSVADSVYTEAFF.

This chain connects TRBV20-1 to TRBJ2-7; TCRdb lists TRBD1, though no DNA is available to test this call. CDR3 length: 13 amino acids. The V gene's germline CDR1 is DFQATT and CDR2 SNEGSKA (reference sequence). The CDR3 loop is CSASDRVRYEQYF.

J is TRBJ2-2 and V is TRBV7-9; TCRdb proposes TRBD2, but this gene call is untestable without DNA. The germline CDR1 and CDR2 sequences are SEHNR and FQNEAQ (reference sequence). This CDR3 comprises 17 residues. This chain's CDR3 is CASSPLLFGGSPGELFF.

The CDR3 here is CASSLGPRADEQYF. This chain links TRBV5-1 with TRBJ2-7; TCRdb's assignment of TRBD1 cannot be checked, as there is no DNA. The CDR3 covers 14 residues. CDR1 is SGHRS, CDR2 YFSETQ, per germline.

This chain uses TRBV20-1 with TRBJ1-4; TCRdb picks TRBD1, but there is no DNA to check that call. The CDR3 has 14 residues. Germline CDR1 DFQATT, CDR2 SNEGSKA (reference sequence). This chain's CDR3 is CSATRMGAGEKLFF.

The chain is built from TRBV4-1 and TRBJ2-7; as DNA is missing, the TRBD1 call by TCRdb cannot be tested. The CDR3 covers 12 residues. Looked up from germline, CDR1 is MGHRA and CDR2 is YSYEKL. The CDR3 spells CASSHNGGEQYF.

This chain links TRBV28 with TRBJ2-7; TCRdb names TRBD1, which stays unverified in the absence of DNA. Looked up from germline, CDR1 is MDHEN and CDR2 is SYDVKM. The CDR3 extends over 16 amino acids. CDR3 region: CASSLGSGQGYYEQYF.

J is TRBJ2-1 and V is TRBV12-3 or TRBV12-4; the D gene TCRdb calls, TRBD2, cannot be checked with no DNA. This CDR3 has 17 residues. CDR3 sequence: CASSPRLAGDGGNEQFF.

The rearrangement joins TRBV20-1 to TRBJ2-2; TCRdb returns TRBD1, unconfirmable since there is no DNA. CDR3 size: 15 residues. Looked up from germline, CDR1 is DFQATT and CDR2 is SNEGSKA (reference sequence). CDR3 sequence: CSATGTETNTGELFF.

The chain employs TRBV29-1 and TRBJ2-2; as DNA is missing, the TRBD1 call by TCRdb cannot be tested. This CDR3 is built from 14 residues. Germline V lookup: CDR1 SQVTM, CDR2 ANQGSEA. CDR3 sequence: CSVAVGGVTGELFF.

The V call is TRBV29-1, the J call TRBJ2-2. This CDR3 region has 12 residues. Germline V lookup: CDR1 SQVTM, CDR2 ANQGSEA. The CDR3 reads CSVESSDGELFF.

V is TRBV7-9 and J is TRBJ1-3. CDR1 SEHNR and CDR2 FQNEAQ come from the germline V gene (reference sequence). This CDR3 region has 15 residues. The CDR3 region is CASSSSLRVKNTIYF.

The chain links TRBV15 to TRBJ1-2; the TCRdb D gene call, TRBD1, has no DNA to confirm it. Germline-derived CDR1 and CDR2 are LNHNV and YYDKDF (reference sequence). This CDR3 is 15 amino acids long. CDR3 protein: CATSNPGTANYGYTF.

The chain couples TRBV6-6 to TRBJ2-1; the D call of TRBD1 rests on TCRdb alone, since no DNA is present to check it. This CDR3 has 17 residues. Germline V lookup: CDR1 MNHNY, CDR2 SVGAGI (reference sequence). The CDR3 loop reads CASSYRVAGAHNNEQFF.

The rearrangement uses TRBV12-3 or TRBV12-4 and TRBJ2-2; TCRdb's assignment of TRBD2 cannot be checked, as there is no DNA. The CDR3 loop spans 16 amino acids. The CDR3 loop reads CASSPGLDPIAGELFF.